This T cell receptor beta chain stems from a study of beta chain features in type 1 diabetes. Study-wide background: Healthy donors, compared against patients, showed similar age, gender and cell yields.

This CDR3 has 17 amino acids. V lost 4 bases and J lost 3; bases outside the gene matches: 11. The germline V gene has CDR1 SGHRS and CDR2 YFSETQ. Reverse transcribing all isolated RNA meant expressed TCRB transcripts were sequenced. Data came from immunoSEQ multiplex PCR; TCRdb stores just in-frame clones and leaves some out. The sample has 140,000 or so clones; around 8.7% are singletons. This clone was observed a few times. The origin of this receptor is a man younger than 35 in good health. The J gene is TRBJ2-3, the V gene TRBV5-1, with TRBD2 matching 10 bases. Sample: central memory CD4+ T cells from blood. The CDR3 DNA sequence: TGCGCCAGCAGCGTTTCCCCTAGCGGGGGCGCGACAGATACGCAGTATTTT. Its protein is CASSVSPSGGATDTQYF. Full variable domain (remainder filled in from reference TRBV5-1 and TRBJ2-3): KAGVTQTPRYLIKTRGQQVTLSCSPISGHRSVSWYQQTPGQGLQFLFEYFSETQRNKGNFPGRFSGRQFSNSRSEMNVSTLELGDSALYLCASSVSPSGGATDTQYFGPGTRLTVL.